The 2 T cell receptor beta chains below come from one sample, sequenced in a study of blood T cell repertoires in COVID-19. Clones were read by immunoSEQ multiplex PCR, and TCRdb kept only the in-frame ones, dropping some. This repertoire shows around 280,000 clones, roughly nine tenths found once; its top ten account for 2.2%. The sequenced material came from peripheral blood. Source of these receptors: a woman in her forties or fifties who had recovered from COVID-19.

This clone was seen more than once but under ten times. In nucleotides, the CDR3 is TGTGCCATCACTCCGACTAGCGGGGCCTCTTATGGCGAGCAGTACTTC. It translates to CAITPTSGASYGEQYF. The gene calls are TRBV10-3 and TRBJ2-7; 11 bases line up with TRBD2. Germline V gene lookup returns CDR1 ENHRY and CDR2 SYGVKD. With V trimmed by 7 bases and J by 6 bases, 14 bases remained unmatched. The CDR3 contains 16 residues.

The rearrangement joins TRBV2 to TRBJ1-3, with 10 bases that match TRBD1. Trimming removed 2 bases from V and 4 bases from J; junction bases left unmatched: 5. The CDR3 totals 16 residues. Germline CDR1 reads SNHLY; CDR2 reads FYNNEI. The CDR3 spells CASSEFGTGAGNTIYF. CDR3 DNA sequence: TGTGCCAGCAGTGAATTCGGGACAGGGGCAGGAAACACCATATATTTT. Full variable domain (outside the CDR3, taken from reference TRBV2 and TRBJ1-3): EPEVTQTPSHQVTQMGQEVILRCVPISNHLYFYWYRQILGQKVEFLVSFYNNEISEKSEIFDDQFSVERPDGSNFTLKIRSTKLEDSAMYFCASSEFGTGAGNTIYFGEGSWLTVV.